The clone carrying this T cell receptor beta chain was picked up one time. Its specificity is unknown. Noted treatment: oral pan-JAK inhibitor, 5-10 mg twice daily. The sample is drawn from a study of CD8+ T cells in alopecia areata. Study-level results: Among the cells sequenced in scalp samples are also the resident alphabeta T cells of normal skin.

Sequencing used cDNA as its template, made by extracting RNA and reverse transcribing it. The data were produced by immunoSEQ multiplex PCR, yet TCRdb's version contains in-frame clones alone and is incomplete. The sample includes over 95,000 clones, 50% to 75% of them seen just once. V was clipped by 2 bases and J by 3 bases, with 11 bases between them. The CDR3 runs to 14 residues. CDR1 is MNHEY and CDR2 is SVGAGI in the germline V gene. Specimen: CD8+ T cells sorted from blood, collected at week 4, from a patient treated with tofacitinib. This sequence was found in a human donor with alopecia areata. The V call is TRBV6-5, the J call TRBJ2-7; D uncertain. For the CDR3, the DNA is TGTGCCAGCAGTTACGGGAACCCCAACTACGAGCAGTACTTC. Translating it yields CASSYGNPNYEQYF.